This section outlines one T cell receptor (beta chain) sequence together with its context. The CDR3 is made up of 14 amino acids. CDR1 and CDR2 (germline): LNHDA, SQIVND (reference sequence). V shed 5 bases and J 3 bases; nucleotides not matched to a gene: 7. The data are from a study of shared clonotypes between healthy human individuals. As for the study in general: Each donor's CD8 memory used one plate, CD8 naive two, each CD4 subset three.

Deep-level running was used for the assay. 150 to 250 ng DNA, around 30,000 T cell genomes, went into each sorted-subset replicate PCR. Libraries were prepared by immunoSEQ multiplex PCR; TCRdb keeps only in-frame clonotypes and omits some of them. The data show around 1.9 million clones, just over 90% seen once. Terminally differentiated effector memory CD45RA+ cells were left out of the naive CD8 fraction, which was CD45RO-negative and positively selected for CCR7. The clonotype was recovered from a man between 18 and 35 years old in good health. Some clones in this sample may be carry-over from other donors' samples. The genes are TRBV19 and TRBJ2-7; 7 bases line up with TRBD2. The sample taken for sequencing was naive CD8+ T cells from PBMCs. The CDR3, as DNA: TGTGCCAGTAGTCTAGGGGCGGGAGTCTACGAGCAGTACTTC. This translates into CASSLGAGVYEQYF.